These T cell receptor beta chains were read from a single sample in a study of CD8 T cells in ankylosing spondylitis. Each CDR3 protein is one row after TCRdb ran MiXCR on the 5' RACE reads. Among under 550,000 distinct CDR3 sequences listed, roughly 25% were seen once. The sequenced sample consisted of blood, either unsorted or a sorted T cell fraction (not recorded which). Source of these receptors: a male donor with ankylosing spondylitis. CDR3s include the opening cysteine and the closing phenylalanine or tryptophan. The D gene is left open where the match is weak. Clone size is stated in some rows and not others, as once, few, many or a class when expanded.

cdr3_nt: TGCAGTGCTAGAGAACTATTTTCCTACAATGAGCAGTTCTTC
cdr3_aa: CSARELFSYNEQFF
d_call: -
clone_size: few
cdr3_length: 14
j_call: TRBJ2-1
v_call: TRBV20-1

cdr3_nt: TGTGCCAGCAGCTCTCTGACTAGCGGGAGGCTCAATGAGCAGTTCTTC
cdr3_aa: CASSSLTSGRLNEQFF
d_call: TRBD2
clone_size: once
cdr3_length: 16
j_call: TRBJ2-1
v_call: TRBV11-2

cdr3_nt: TGTGCCAGCAGCTTAACCTCACCGGTCTCTGAAGCTTTCTTT
cdr3_aa: CASSLTSPVSEAFF
d_call: -
clone_size: few
cdr3_length: 14
j_call: TRBJ1-1
v_call: TRBV11-2

cdr3_nt: TGTGCCAGCAGCTTACAGGGGTGGTATGGCTACACCTTC
cdr3_aa: CASSLQGWYGYTF
d_call: -
clone_size: few
cdr3_length: 13
j_call: TRBJ1-2
v_call: TRBV7-9

cdr3_nt: TGCAGCGTCGAGGGGCAGGGAGATACGCAGTATTTT
cdr3_aa: CSVEGQGDTQYF
d_call: -
clone_size: -
cdr3_length: 12
j_call: TRBJ2-3
v_call: TRBV29-1

cdr3_nt: TGTGCCAGCAGCCAAGAATTACATCAGCCCCAGCATTTT
cdr3_aa: CASSQELHQPQHF
d_call: -
clone_size: -
cdr3_length: 13
j_call: TRBJ1-5
v_call: TRBV4-2

cdr3_nt: TGCAGTGCTAGAGCTGAGACAGGGAGTGAAAAACTGTTTTTT
cdr3_aa: CSARAETGSEKLFF
d_call: TRBD1
clone_size: once
cdr3_length: 14
j_call: TRBJ1-4
v_call: TRBV20-1

cdr3_nt: TGTGCCAGCTCCGGCGCCGTCGAGAATGAGCAGTTCTTC
cdr3_aa: CASSGAVENEQFF
d_call: -
clone_size: -
cdr3_length: 13
j_call: TRBJ2-1
v_call: TRBV18

cdr3_nt: TGCGCCAGCAGCCCTGGCGGCCCCTCCTACAATGAGCAGTTCTTC
cdr3_aa: CASSPGGPSYNEQFF
d_call: -
clone_size: -
cdr3_length: 15
j_call: TRBJ2-1
v_call: TRBV5-1

cdr3_nt: TGTGCCAGCAGTCCTAATGGACGGAACTATGGCTACACCTTC
cdr3_aa: CASSPNGRNYGYTF
d_call: -
clone_size: -
cdr3_length: 14
j_call: TRBJ1-2
v_call: TRBV12-3/TRBV12-4

cdr3_nt: TGCAGTGCTCCCACCGGGACTATACCCTACGAGCAGTACTTC
cdr3_aa: CSAPTGTIPYEQYF
d_call: TRBD2
clone_size: -
cdr3_length: 14
j_call: TRBJ2-7
v_call: TRBV20-1

cdr3_nt: TGCGCCAGCAGCTTAACCTCGACAGGGAGCGAGACCCAGTACTTC
cdr3_aa: CASSLTSTGSETQYF
d_call: TRBD1
clone_size: -
cdr3_length: 15
j_call: TRBJ2-5
v_call: TRBV5-1

cdr3_nt: TGTGCCAGCAGCTTGGTGGCCAGACCAGAGACCCAGTACTTC
cdr3_aa: CASSLVARPETQYF
d_call: -
clone_size: many
cdr3_length: 14
j_call: TRBJ2-5
v_call: TRBV5-5

cdr3_nt: TGCAGTGCTAGAGGACAGGGGCATGGCTACACCTTC
cdr3_aa: CSARGQGHGYTF
d_call: TRBD1
clone_size: -
cdr3_length: 12
j_call: TRBJ1-2
v_call: TRBV20-1

cdr3_nt: TGTGCCAGCAGCGCCGGGACAGGGATTTGGGGTCAGCCCCAGCATTTT
cdr3_aa: CASSAGTGIWGQPQHF
d_call: TRBD1
clone_size: -
cdr3_length: 16
j_call: TRBJ1-5
v_call: TRBV12-3/TRBV12-4

cdr3_nt: TGTGCCAGCAGTTTAGTACAGGACAGCCAGCCCCAGCATTTT
cdr3_aa: CASSLVQDSQPQHF
d_call: -
clone_size: -
cdr3_length: 14
j_call: TRBJ1-5
v_call: TRBV12-3/TRBV12-4

cdr3_nt: TGTGCCAGCAGAAACCCTTCCGGGACCCGGGGCGAGCAGTACTTC
cdr3_aa: CASRNPSGTRGEQYF
d_call: -
clone_size: many
cdr3_length: 15
j_call: TRBJ2-7
v_call: TRBV6-1

cdr3_nt: TGTGCCAGCTCACCACAGGGAGGCAGCGGGCGGTCGGAGACCCAGTACTTC
cdr3_aa: CASSPQGGSGRSETQYF
d_call: -
clone_size: -
cdr3_length: 17
j_call: TRBJ2-5
v_call: TRBV18

cdr3_nt: TGTGCCAGCAGTAGGGGACAGGGGAAGACTCCAGAGACCCAGTACTTC
cdr3_aa: CASSRGQGKTPETQYF
d_call: TRBD1
clone_size: few
cdr3_length: 16
j_call: TRBJ2-5
v_call: TRBV12-3/TRBV12-4

cdr3_nt: TGCGCCAGCAGCTGGAATGACGGGAGCGGAGAGACCCAGTACTTC
cdr3_aa: CASSWNDGSGETQYF
d_call: -
clone_size: few
cdr3_length: 15
j_call: TRBJ2-5
v_call: TRBV5-1

cdr3_nt: TGCGCCAGCAGCTTGTCCCAGGTCTACGAGCAGTACTTC
cdr3_aa: CASSLSQVYEQYF
d_call: -
clone_size: few
cdr3_length: 13
j_call: TRBJ2-7
v_call: TRBV5-1

cdr3_nt: TGCAGTGCTAGAGTCACAGGGTCTGAAGCTTTCTTT
cdr3_aa: CSARVTGSEAFF
d_call: -
clone_size: -
cdr3_length: 12
j_call: TRBJ1-1
v_call: TRBV20-1

cdr3_nt: TGTGCCAGCAGCCCATTGCGGAACCAAGAGACCCAGTACTTC
cdr3_aa: CASSPLRNQETQYF
d_call: -
clone_size: -
cdr3_length: 14
j_call: TRBJ2-5
v_call: TRBV7-6

cdr3_nt: TGTGCCAGCAGCCCCTGGACAGGGAACTCCTACGAGCAGTACTTC
cdr3_aa: CASSPWTGNSYEQYF
d_call: TRBD1
clone_size: -
cdr3_length: 15
j_call: TRBJ2-7
v_call: TRBV7-6

cdr3_nt: TGTGCCAGCAGCTCCGACAGGGGAGCGGGGGGGTACAATGAGCAGTTCTTC
cdr3_aa: CASSSDRGAGGYNEQFF
d_call: TRBD2
clone_size: -
cdr3_length: 17
j_call: TRBJ2-1
v_call: TRBV12-3/TRBV12-4